This T cell receptor beta chain was sequenced in a study of vaccination effects on CD4 cells after COVID-19. Before sequencing took place, the ViraFEST assay used viral peptide pools to expand antigen-specific CD4+ T cells. Following culture for approximately ten days, CD4+ T cells were isolated. Participants each got two BNT162b2 or mRNA-1273 vaccine doses. Measured with immunoSEQ multiplex PCR; TCRdb has only the in-frame clones, and not every one. The sample lists 70,000 to 85,000 clones, approximately 81% seen once, with 1.2% in the top ten. Concerning this clone: Its antigen is not known.

The CDR3 is made up of 18 amino acids. The germline V gene encodes CDR1 LGHNA and CDR2 YNFKEQ. V was pared by 1 base and J by 5 bases, with 6 bases of the junction left unmatched. The rearrangement joins TRBV4-2 to TRBJ2-2; 14 positions agree with TRBD2. The clonotype was recovered from a human donor who received a COVID-19 vaccine. The starting material was CD4+ T cells from PBMCs cultured with HCoV-229E spike peptides, obtained after COVID-19 vaccination. The CDR3, as DNA: TGTGCCAGCAGCCAAGTTGGACTAGCGGGGGGTGTTACCGGGGAGCTGTTTTTT. Encoded protein: CASSQVGLAGGVTGELFF.